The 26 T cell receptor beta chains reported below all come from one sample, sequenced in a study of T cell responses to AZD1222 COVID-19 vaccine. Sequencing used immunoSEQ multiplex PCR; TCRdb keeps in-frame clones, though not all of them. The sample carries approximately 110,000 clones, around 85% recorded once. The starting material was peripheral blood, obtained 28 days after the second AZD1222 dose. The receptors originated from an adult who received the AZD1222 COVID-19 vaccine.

The CDR3 region has the DNA TGTGCCAGCAGGCGCGACCCGCAGAGCTCCTACGAGCAGTACTTC. Residues: CASRRDPQSSYEQYF. V is TRBV6-5 and J is TRBJ2-7; unclear D gene. The ends were cut back, 6 bases at V and 0 bases at J, with 15 bases in the middle. Germline V CDR1 and CDR2: MNHEY, SVGAGI. This CDR3 comprises 15 residues.

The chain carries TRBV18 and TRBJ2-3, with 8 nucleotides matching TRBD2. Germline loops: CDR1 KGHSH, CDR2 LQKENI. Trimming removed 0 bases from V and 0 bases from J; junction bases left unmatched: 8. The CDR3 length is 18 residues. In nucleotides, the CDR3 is TGTGCCAGCTCACCACCGCGGTTTAGCGGGGATAGCACAGATACGCAGTATTTT. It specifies CASSPPRFSGDSTDTQYF.

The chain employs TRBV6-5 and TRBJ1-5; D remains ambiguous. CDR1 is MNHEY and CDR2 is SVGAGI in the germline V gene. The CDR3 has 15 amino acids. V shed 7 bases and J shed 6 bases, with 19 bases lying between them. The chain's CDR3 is CASTQLTPPRQPQHF. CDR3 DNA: TGTGCCAGCACCCAACTCACGCCCCCGCGTCAGCCCCAGCATTTT.

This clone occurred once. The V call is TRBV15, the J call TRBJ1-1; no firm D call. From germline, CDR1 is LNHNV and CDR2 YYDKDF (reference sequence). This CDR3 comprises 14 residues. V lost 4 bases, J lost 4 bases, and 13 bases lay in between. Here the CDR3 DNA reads TGTGCCACCAGCAATGCAGGCTGGACCACTGAAGCTTTCTTT. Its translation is CATSNAGWTTEAFF.

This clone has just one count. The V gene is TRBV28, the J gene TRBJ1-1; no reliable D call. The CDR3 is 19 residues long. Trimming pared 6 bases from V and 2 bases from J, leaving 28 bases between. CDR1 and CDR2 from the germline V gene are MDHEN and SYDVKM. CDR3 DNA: TGTGCCAGCAGCCCCATAAAAGGCTCAGGATCGCGTGGAAACACTGAAGCTTTCTTT. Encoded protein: CASSPIKGSGSRGNTEAFF.

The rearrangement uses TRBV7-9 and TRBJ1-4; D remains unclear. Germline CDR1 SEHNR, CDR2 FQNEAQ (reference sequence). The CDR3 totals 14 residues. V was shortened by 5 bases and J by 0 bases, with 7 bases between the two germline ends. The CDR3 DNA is TGTGCCAGCAGCCCGGGGACAACTAATGAAAAACTGTTTTTT. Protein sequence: CASSPGTTNEKLFF.

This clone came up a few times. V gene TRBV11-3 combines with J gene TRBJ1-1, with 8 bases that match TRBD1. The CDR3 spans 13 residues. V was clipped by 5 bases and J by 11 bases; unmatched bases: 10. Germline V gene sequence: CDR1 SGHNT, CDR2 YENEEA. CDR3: CASSRTEQGDAFF. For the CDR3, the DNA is TGTGCCAGCAGCCGAACCGAACAGGGGGATGCTTTCTTT.

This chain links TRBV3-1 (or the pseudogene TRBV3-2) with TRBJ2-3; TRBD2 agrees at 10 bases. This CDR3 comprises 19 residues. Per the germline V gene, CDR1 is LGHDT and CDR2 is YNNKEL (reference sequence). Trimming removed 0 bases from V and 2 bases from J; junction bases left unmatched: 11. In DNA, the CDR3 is TGTGCCAGCAGCCAAGAAGGAGGGCTAGCGGGGGCGTACACAGATACGCAGTATTTT. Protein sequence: CASSQEGGLAGAYTDTQYF.

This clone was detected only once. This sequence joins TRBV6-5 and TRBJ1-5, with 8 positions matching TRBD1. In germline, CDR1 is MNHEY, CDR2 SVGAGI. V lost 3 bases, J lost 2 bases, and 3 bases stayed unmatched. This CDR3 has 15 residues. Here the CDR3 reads CASSYSDRGNQPQHF. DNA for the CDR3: TGTGCCAGCAGTTATTCGGACAGGGGCAATCAGCCCCAGCATTTT.

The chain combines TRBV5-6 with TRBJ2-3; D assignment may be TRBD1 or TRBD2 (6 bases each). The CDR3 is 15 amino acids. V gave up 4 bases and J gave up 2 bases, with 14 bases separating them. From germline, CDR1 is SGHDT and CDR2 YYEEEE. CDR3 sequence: CASSPGGGYTDTQYF. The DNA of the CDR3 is TGTGCCAGCAGCCCCGGGGGCGGGTACACAGATACGCAGTATTTT.

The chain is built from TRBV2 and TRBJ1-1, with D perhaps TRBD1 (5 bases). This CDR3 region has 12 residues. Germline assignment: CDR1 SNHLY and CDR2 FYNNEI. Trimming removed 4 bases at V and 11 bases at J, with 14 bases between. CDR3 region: CASSVQGWGAFF. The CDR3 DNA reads TGTGCCAGCAGTGTGCAGGGCTGGGGTGCTTTCTTT.

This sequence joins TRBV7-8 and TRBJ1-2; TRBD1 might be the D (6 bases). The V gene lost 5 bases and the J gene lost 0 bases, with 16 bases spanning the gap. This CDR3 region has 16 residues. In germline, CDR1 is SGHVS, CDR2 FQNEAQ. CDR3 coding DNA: TGTGCCAGCAGCAACACGGTAGGACAGCCTAACTATGGCTACACCTTC. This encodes CASSNTVGQPNYGYTF. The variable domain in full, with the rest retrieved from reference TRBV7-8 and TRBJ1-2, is GAGVSQSPRYKVAKRGQDVALRCDPISGHVSLFWYQQALGQGPEFLTYFQNEAQLDKSGLPSDRFFAERPEGSVSTLKIQRTQQEDSAVYLCASSNTVGQPNYGYTFGSGTRLTVV.

CDR3 loop: CASSLGRGLGEQYF. The CDR3 nucleotides are TGCGCCAGCAGCTTGGGTCGGGGGCTAGGCGAGCAGTACTTC. V and J are TRBV5-1 and TRBJ2-7; D is perhaps TRBD1 or TRBD2 (6 bases each). Trimming removed 0 bases from V and 6 bases from J, with 13 bases in between. The CDR3 extends over 14 amino acids. Germline V gene sequence: CDR1 SGHRS, CDR2 YFSETQ.

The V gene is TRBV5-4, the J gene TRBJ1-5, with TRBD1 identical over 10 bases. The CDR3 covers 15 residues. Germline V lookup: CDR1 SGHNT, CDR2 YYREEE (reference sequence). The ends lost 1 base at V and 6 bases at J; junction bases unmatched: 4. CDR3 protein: CASSLSGTGVQPQHF. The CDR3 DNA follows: TGTGCCAGCAGCTTGAGTGGGACAGGGGTTCAGCCCCAGCATTTT.

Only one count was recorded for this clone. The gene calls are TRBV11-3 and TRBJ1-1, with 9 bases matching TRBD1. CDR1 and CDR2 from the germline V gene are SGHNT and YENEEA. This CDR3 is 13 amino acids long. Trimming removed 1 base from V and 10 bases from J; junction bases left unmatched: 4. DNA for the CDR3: TGTGCCAGCAGCTTAGGCCCGGACAGGGGAGCTTTCTTT. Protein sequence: CASSLGPDRGAFF.

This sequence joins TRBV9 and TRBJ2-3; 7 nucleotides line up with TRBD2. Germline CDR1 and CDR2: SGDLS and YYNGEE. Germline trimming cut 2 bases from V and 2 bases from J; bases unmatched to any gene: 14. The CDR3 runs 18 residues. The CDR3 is CASSVEIASGTTTDTQYF. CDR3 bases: TGTGCCAGCAGCGTGGAAATAGCCAGCGGGACGACCACAGATACGCAGTATTTT.

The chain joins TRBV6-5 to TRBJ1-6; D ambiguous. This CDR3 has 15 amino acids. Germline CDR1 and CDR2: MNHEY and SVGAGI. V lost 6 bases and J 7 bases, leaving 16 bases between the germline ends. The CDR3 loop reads CASSTIPYPNSPLHF. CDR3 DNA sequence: TGTGCCAGCAGCACCATCCCGTACCCCAATTCACCCCTCCACTTT.

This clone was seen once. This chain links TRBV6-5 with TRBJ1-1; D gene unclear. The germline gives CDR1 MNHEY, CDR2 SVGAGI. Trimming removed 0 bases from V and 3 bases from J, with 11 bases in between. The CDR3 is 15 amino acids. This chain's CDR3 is CASSYSGLGDTEAFF. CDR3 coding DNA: TGTGCCAGCAGTTACTCCGGGTTGGGCGACACTGAAGCTTTCTTT.

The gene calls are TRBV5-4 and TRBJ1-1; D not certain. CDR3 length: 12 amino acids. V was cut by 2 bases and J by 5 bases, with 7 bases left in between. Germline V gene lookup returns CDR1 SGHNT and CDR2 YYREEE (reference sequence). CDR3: CASSFQQTEAFF. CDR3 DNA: TGTGCCAGCAGCTTTCAACAAACTGAAGCTTTCTTT.

CDR3 residues: CASSIDLTVMGYSNQPQHF. CDR3 DNA sequence: TGTGCCAGTAGTATAGATCTCACGGTGATGGGCTATAGCAATCAGCCCCAGCATTTT. This chain uses TRBV19 with TRBJ1-5, with D unresolved. Germline values: CDR1 LNHDA, CDR2 SQIVND (reference sequence). The germline V and J ends were trimmed by 0 bases and 0 bases, with 18 bases remaining between them. The CDR3 contains 19 residues.

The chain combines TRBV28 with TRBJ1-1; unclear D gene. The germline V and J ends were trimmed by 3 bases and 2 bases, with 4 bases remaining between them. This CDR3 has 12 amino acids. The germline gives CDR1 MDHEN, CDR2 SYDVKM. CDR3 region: CASSFANTEAFF. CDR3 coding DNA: TGTGCCAGCAGTTTCGCTAACACTGAAGCTTTCTTT. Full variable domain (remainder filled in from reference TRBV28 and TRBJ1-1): DVKVTQSSRYLVKRTGEKVFLECVQDMDHENMFWYRQDPGLGLRLIYFSYDVKMKEKGDIPEGYSVSREKKERFSLILESASTNQTSMYLCASSFANTEAFFGQGTRLTVV.

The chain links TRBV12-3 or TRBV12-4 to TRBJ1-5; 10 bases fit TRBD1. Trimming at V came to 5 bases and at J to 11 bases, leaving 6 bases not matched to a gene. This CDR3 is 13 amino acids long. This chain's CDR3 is CASSQGQGLSQHF. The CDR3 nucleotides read TGTGCCAGCAGTCAGGGACAGGGGCTATCCCAGCATTTT.

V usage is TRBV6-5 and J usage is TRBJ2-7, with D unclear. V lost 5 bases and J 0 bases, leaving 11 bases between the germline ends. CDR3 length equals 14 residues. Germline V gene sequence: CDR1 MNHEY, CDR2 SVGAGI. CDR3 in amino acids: CASSLSSSSYEQYF. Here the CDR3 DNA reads TGTGCCAGCAGTCTTAGCTCCTCCTCCTACGAGCAGTACTTC.

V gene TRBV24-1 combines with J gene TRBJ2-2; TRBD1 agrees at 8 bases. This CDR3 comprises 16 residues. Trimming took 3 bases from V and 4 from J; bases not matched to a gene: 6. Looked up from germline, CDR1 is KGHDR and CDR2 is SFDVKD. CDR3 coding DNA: TGTGCCACCAGTGATGTCGGACAGGGTAGCACCGGGGAGCTGTTTTTT. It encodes CATSDVGQGSTGELFF.

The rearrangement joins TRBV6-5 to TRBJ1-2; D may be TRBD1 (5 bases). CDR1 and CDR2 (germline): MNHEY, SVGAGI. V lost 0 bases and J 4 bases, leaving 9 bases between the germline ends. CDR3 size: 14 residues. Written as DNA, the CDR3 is TGTGCCAGCAGTTACTCGAGGGGAAGCTATGGCTACACCTTC. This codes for CASSYSRGSYGYTF.

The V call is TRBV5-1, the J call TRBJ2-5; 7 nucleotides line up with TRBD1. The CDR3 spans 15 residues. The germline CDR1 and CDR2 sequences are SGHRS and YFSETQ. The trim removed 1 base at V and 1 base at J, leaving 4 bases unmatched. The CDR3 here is CASSLTRTGQETQYF. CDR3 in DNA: TGCGCCAGCAGCTTGACTCGGACAGGCCAAGAGACCCAGTACTTC.